The TCR beta chain described here comes from a study of blood T cell repertoires in COVID-19. The authors' processing: Nucleated cell counts were estimated from reference gene primer amplification. Sequencing used immunoSEQ multiplex PCR; TCRdb keeps in-frame clones, though not all of them. V and J calls and clone size come straight from that table; D and trimming were deduced from the DNA. Among roughly 220,000 clones listed, roughly 84% were seen once. This CDR3 contains 16 residues. In germline, CDR1 is SGHAT, CDR2 FQDESV (reference sequence). This chain uses TRBV11-1 with TRBJ2-5; D might be TRBD1 (6 bases). The DNA matches TRBJ2-7 better at its end, which makes the J call doubtful. The sample comprised peripheral blood. This TCR derives from a woman aged 60-75 years with acute or convalescent COVID-19. CDR3: CASSLGTDRSLNEQYF. The CDR3 DNA reads TGTGCCAGCAGCTTAGGAACTGACAGGTCTCTCAACGAGCAGTACTTC.